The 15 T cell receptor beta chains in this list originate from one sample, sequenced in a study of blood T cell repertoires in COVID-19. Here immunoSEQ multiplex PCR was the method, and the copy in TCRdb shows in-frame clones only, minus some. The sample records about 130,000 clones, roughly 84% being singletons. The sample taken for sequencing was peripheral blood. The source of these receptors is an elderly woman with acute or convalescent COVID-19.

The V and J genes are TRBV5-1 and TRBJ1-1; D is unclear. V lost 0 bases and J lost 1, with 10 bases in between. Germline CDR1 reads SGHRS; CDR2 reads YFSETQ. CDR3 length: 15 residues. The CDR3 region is CASSLAPQANTEAFF. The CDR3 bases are TGCGCCAGCAGCTTGGCCCCCCAGGCGAACACTGAAGCTTTCTTT. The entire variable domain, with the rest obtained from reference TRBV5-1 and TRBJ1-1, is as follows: KAGVTQTPRYLIKTRGQQVTLSCSPISGHRSVSWYQQTPGQGLQFLFEYFSETQRNKGNFPGRFSGRQFSNSRSEMNVSTLELGDSALYLCASSLAPQANTEAFFGQGTRLTVV.

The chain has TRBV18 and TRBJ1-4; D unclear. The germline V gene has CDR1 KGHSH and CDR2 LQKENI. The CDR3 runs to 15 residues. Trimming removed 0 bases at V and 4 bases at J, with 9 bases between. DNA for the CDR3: TGTGCCAGCTCACCACCTGGACTGTTTAATGAAAAACTGTTTTTT. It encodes CASSPPGLFNEKLFF.

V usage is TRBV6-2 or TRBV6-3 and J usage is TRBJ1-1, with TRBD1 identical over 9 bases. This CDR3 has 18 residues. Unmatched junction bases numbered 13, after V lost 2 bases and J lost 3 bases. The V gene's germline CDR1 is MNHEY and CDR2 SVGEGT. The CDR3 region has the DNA TGTGCCAGCAGTTACACCCAGACAGGGGGTATGAAGTACACTGAAGCTTTCTTT. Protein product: CASSYTQTGGMKYTEAFF.

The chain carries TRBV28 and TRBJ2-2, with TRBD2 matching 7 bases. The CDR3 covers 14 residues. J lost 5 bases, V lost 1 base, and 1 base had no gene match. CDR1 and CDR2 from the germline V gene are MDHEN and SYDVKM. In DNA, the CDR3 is TGTGCCAGCAGTTTATACGGGGGGACCGGGGAGCTGTTTTTT. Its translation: CASSLYGGTGELFF.

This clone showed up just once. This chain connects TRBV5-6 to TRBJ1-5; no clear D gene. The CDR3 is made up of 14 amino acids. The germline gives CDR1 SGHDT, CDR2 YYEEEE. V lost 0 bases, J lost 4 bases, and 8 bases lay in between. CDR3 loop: CASSLGRSNQPQHF. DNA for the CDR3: TGTGCCAGCAGCTTGGGGAGGTCGAATCAGCCCCAGCATTTT.

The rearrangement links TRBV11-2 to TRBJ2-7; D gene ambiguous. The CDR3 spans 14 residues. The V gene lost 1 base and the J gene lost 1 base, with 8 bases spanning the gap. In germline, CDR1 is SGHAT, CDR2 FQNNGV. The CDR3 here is CASSLGLESYEQYF. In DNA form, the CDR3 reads TGTGCCAGCAGCTTAGGATTGGAGTCCTACGAGCAGTACTTC.

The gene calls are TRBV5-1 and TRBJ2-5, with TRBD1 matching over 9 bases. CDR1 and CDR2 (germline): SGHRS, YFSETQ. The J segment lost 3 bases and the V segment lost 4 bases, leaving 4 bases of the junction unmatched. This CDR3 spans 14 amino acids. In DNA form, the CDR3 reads TGCGCCAGCAGCGGGACAGGGATGGAAGAGACCCAGTACTTC. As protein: CASSGTGMEETQYF.

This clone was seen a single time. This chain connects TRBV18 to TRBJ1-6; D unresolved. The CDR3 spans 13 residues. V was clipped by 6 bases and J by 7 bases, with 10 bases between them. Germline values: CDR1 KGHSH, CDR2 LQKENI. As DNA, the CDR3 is TGTGCCAGCTCGCCCGGGAAGAATTCACCCCTCCACTTT. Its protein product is CASSPGKNSPLHF.

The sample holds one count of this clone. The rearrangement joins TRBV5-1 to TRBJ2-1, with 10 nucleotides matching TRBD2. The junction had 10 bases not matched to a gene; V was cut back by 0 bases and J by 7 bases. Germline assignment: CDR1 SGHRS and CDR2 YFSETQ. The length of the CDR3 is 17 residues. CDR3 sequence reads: CASSLGLAGGMGNEQFF. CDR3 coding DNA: TGCGCCAGCAGCTTGGGACTAGCGGGCGGTATGGGGAATGAGCAGTTCTTC.

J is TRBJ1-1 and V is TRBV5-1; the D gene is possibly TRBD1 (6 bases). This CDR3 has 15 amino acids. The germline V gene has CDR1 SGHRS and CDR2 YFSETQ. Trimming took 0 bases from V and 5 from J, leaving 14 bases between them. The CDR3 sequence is CASSLESITGTEAFF. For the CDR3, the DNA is TGCGCCAGCAGCTTGGAGTCAATAACAGGGACTGAAGCTTTCTTT.

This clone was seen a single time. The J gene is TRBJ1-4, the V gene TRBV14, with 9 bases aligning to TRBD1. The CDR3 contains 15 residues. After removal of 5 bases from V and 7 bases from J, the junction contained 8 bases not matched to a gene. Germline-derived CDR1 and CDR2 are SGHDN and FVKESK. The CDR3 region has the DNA TGTGCCAGCAGCAACTCGGGACAGGGTAGTGAAAAACTGTTTTTT. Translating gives CASSNSGQGSEKLFF.

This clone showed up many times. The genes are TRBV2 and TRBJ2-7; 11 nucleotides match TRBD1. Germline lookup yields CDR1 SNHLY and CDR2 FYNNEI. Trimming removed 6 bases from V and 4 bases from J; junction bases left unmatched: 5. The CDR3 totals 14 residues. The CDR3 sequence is CASRGQGVRYEQYF. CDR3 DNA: TGTGCCAGCAGGGGACAGGGGGTCAGGTACGAGCAGTACTTC.

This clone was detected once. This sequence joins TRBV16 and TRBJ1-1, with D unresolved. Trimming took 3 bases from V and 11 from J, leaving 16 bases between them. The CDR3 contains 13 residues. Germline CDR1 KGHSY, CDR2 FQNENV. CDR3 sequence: CASSQDGIGVAFF. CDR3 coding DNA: TGTGCCAGCAGCCAGGACGGGATTGGGGTGGCTTTCTTT.

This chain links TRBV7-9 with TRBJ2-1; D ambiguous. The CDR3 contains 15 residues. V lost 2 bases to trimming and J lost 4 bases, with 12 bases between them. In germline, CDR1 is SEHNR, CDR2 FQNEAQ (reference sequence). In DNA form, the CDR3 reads TGTGCCAGCAGCTTAAATCCAGGTGTATACAATGAGCAGTTCTTC. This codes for CASSLNPGVYNEQFF.

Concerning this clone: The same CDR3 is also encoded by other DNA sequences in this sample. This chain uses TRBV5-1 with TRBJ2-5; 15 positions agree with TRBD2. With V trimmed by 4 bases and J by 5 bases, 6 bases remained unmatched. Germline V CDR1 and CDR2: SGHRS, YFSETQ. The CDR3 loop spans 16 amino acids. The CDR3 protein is CASSLGLAGGRETQYF. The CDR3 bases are TGCGCCAGCAGCCTGGGACTAGCGGGAGGTCGGGAGACCCAGTACTTC. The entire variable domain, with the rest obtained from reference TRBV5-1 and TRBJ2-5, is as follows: KAGVTQTPRYLIKTRGQQVTLSCSPISGHRSVSWYQQTPGQGLQFLFEYFSETQRNKGNFPGRFSGRQFSNSRSEMNVSTLELGDSALYLCASSLGLAGGRETQYFGPGTRLLVL.